This is a list of T cell receptor beta chains from one sample in a study of technical replicates of blood from a handful of donors. The table came from immunoSEQ multiplex PCR; TCRdb's copy has only in-frame clones and leaves some out. The sample includes about 88,000 clones, 92% seen only once; the top ten take over 0.2%. The sequenced sample consisted of T cells isolated from PBMCs. The receptors shown here come from a human donor in good health. CDR3s include the opening cysteine and the closing phenylalanine or tryptophan. A D gene is named only where the DNA matches it firmly. Rows may omit the clone size; those that give it use once, few, many or a size class.

>TRBD1|TRBV5-1|few|TRBJ2-5
CASSSGAGGSYQETQYF
TGCGCCAGCAGCTCTGGGGCAGGGGGCAGCTACCAAGAGACCCAGTACTTC
>.|TRBV5-4|.|TRBJ2-2
CASSLAKASGHTGELFF
TGTGCCAGCAGCTTGGCGAAGGCCAGCGGCCATACCGGGGAGCTGTTTTTT
>TRBD1|TRBV2|.|TRBJ1-4
CASRPGGKREKLFF
TGTGCCAGCAGGCCAGGGGGAAAGCGAGAAAAACTGTTTTTT
>TRBD1|TRBV2|.|TRBJ1-5
CASSGTGGVQPQHF
TGTGCCAGCAGTGGGACAGGGGGCGTGCAGCCCCAGCATTTT
>TRBD2|TRBV5-1|.|TRBJ2-7
CASSPLGGRGSYEQYF
TGCGCCAGCAGCCCGCTCGGCGGGAGGGGTTCCTACGAGCAGTACTTC
>TRBD2|TRBV28|.|TRBJ2-1
CASSPHIAGRINEQFF
TGTGCCAGCAGTCCACACATAGCGGGCCGGATCAATGAGCAGTTCTTC
>.|TRBV10-3|.|TRBJ2-1
CAISESAGLSYNEQFF
TGTGCCATCAGTGAGTCGGCGGGCCTCTCCTACAATGAGCAGTTCTTC
>TRBD1|TRBV6-1|.|TRBJ1-1
CASHRQGPAFF
TGTGCCAGCCACCGACAGGGGCCGGCTTTCTTT
>TRBD1|TRBV28|.|TRBJ1-5
CASSPRQGRNWQPQHF
TGTGCCAGCAGTCCAAGACAGGGTCGTAATTGGCAGCCCCAGCATTTT
>.|TRBV7-6|once|TRBJ2-7
CASSSHRPGPGYEQYF
TGTGCCAGCAGCTCCCATCGCCCGGGTCCGGGGTACGAGCAGTACTTC
>TRBD1|TRBV16|.|TRBJ2-5
CASSQSPTGAPRETQYF
TGTGCCAGCAGCCAATCCCCAACAGGGGCCCCGCGTGAGACCCAGTACTTC
>.|TRBV18|.|TRBJ1-1
CASSPMANTEAFF
TGTGCCAGCTCACCAATGGCGAACACTGAAGCTTTCTTT
>TRBD1|TRBV6-5|few|TRBJ1-1
CASSASGTGSTEAFF
TGTGCCAGCAGTGCCTCCGGGACAGGGAGCACTGAAGCTTTCTTT
>.|TRBV19|.|TRBJ2-2
CASSRKQGSSGELFF
TGTGCCAGTAGTAGAAAGCAGGGATCTTCCGGGGAGCTGTTTTTT
>.|TRBV27|.|TRBJ2-6
CASSLWRAGANVLTF
TGTGCCAGCAGTTTATGGAGGGCTGGGGCCAACGTCCTGACTTTC
>.|TRBV6-1|.|TRBJ2-6
CASSAGQLSGANVLTF
TGTGCCAGCAGTGCAGGACAGTTATCTGGGGCCAACGTCCTGACTTTC
>TRBD1|TRBV6-5|.|TRBJ1-1
CASRLDRGATEAFF
TGTGCCAGCAGACTCGACAGGGGCGCCACTGAAGCTTTCTTT
>.|TRBV30|.|TRBJ1-2
CAWSLDRNYGYTF
TGTGCCTGGAGCCTGGACAGAAACTATGGCTACACCTTC
>TRBD2|TRBV6-6|.|TRBJ2-1
CASSYPGLAGNEQFF
TGTGCCAGCAGTTACCCGGGACTAGCGGGGAATGAGCAGTTCTTC
>.|TRBV27|.|TRBJ2-1
CASSPDSPVSYNEQFF
TGTGCCAGCAGTCCTGACAGCCCTGTTTCCTACAATGAGCAGTTCTTC
>.|TRBV5-1|.|TRBJ1-5
CASSLSSDNQPQHF
TGCGCCAGCAGCTTATCCAGCGACAATCAGCCCCAGCATTTT
>.|TRBV28|.|TRBJ1-5
CASSRDLQGQEQPQHF
TGTGCCAGCAGTCGAGACCTACAGGGTCAGGAACAGCCCCAGCATTTT
>TRBD2|TRBV7-9|.|TRBJ2-3
CASSLVLAGGGTDTQYF
TGTGCCAGCAGCTTAGTCCTAGCGGGAGGGGGCACAGATACGCAGTATTTT
>.|TRBV7-3|.|TRBJ2-3
CASSLRGDETDTQYF
TGTGCCAGCAGCTTAAGAGGCGATGAAACAGATACGCAGTATTTT
>.|TRBV9|.|TRBJ2-7
CASSVGRISYEQYF
TGTGCCAGCAGCGTTGGGAGAATCAGCTACGAGCAGTACTTC
>.|TRBV27|.|TRBJ1-2
CASSFQGNRANYGYTF
TGTGCCAGCAGTTTTCAGGGTAATAGGGCTAACTATGGCTACACCTTC
>TRBD1|TRBV11-2|.|TRBJ2-7
CASSLWLTGAGYF
TGTGCCAGCAGCTTATGGTTGACAGGGGCCGGGTACTTC
>.|TRBV7-3|.|TRBJ1-1
CASSPPGANTEAFF
TGTGCCAGCAGCCCACCAGGGGCGAACACTGAAGCTTTCTTT
>.|TRBV4-1|.|TRBJ1-6
CASSQDRQSYNSPLHF
TGCGCCAGCAGCCAAGATCGACAGAGCTATAATTCACCCCTCCACTTT
>.|TRBV7-2|once|TRBJ1-2
CASSSDGYTF
TGTGCCAGCAGTTCCGATGGCTACACCTTC
>.|TRBV4-1|.|TRBJ2-3
CASSQVQGGGTDTQYF
TGCGCCAGCAGCCAAGTTCAGGGGGGAGGCACAGATACGCAGTATTTT
>TRBD1|TRBV6-1|.|TRBJ2-7
CASKGTGAYEQYF
TGTGCCAGCAAGGGGACAGGGGCCTACGAGCAGTACTTC
>TRBD1|TRBV5-1|.|TRBJ2-1
CASSQDTGGYNEQFF
TGCGCCAGCAGCCAGGACACAGGGGGCTACAATGAGCAGTTCTTC
>.|TRBV19|.|TRBJ2-6
CASSILAATGLSGANVLTF
TGTGCCAGTAGTATCCTTGCCGCGACAGGTCTCTCTGGGGCCAACGTCCTGACTTTC
>TRBD1|TRBV2|.|TRBJ1-5
CASTGTGNQPQHF
TGTGCCAGCACGGGGACAGGCAATCAGCCCCAGCATTTT
>.|TRBV2|.|TRBJ1-1
CASSVQPNTEAFF
TGTGCCAGCAGTGTACAGCCGAACACTGAAGCTTTCTTT
>TRBD1|TRBV4-1|.|TRBJ2-4
CASSHRTGLAKNIQYF
TGCGCCAGCAGCCATAGGACAGGCCTAGCCAAAAACATTCAGTACTTC
>TRBD1|TRBV19|.|TRBJ1-5
CASSITGARYVQHF
TGTGCCAGTAGTATTACAGGGGCAAGATACGTACAGCATTTT
>TRBD1|TRBV25-1|.|TRBJ2-7
CASSELGTGDSYEQYF
TGTGCCAGCAGTGAATTGGGGACAGGGGACTCCTACGAGCAGTACTTC
>.|TRBV4-2|.|TRBJ2-1
CASSRSGGSYNEQFF
TGTGCCAGCAGCCGTTCCGGAGGCTCCTACAATGAGCAGTTCTTC
>TRBD1|TRBV6-6|.|TRBJ2-5
CASSQDRGGETQYF
TGTGCCAGCAGCCAGGACAGGGGAGGGGAGACCCAGTACTTC
>.|TRBV28|.|TRBJ2-7
CASWDSRYEQYF
TGTGCCAGTTGGGACTCGCGATACGAGCAGTACTTC
>TRBD1|TRBV19|.|TRBJ1-2
CASSTNRHDRAYGYTF
TGTGCCAGTAGTACGAATCGACACGACAGGGCCTATGGCTACACCTTC
>TRBD1|TRBV19|.|TRBJ2-7
CASRPGEDRDYEQYF
TGTGCCAGTAGGCCGGGTGAGGACAGGGACTACGAGCAGTACTTC
>.|TRBV11-3|.|TRBJ1-1
CASKTGQNTEAFF
TGTGCCAGTAAAACAGGGCAAAACACTGAAGCTTTCTTT
>TRBD1|TRBV2|.|TRBJ1-2
CASRIRDSQARLYGYTF
TGTGCCAGCAGGATCCGGGACAGCCAAGCCCGCCTCTATGGCTACACCTTC
>TRBD2|TRBV5-1|.|TRBJ2-7
CASSTDLAGVGEQYF
TGCGCCAGCAGCACGGACCTAGCGGGAGTAGGCGAGCAGTACTTC
>.|TRBV6-1|.|TRBJ1-1
CASSDRRGGEAFF
TGTGCCAGCAGTGACCGCCGGGGGGGAGAAGCTTTCTTT
>TRBD2|TRBV6-5|.|TRBJ2-2
CASKRTSGNTGELFF
TGTGCCAGCAAGAGGACTAGCGGTAACACCGGGGAGCTGTTTTTT
>TRBD2|TRBV5-1|.|TRBJ2-3
CASSLAFGRAFSLSTDTQYF
TGCGCCAGCAGCTTGGCGTTTGGGAGGGCCTTTAGTCTAAGCACAGATACGCAGTATTTT
>.|TRBV4-1|.|TRBJ1-1
CASSQPRLFYDTEAFF
TGCGCCAGCAGCCAACCGAGATTATTTTATGATACTGAAGCTTTCTTT
>TRBD1|TRBV7-6|.|TRBJ1-1
CASSRDRLMNTEAFF
TGTGCCAGCAGTCGGGACAGACTCATGAACACTGAAGCTTTCTTT
>.|TRBV6-5|.|TRBJ1-6
CASRAGNNSPLHF
TGTGCCAGCAGAGCGGGAAACAATTCACCCCTCCACTTT
>.|TRBV27|.|TRBJ2-1
CASSDGAHARNEQFF
TGTGCCAGCTCAGATGGGGCCCACGCGAGAAATGAGCAGTTCTTC